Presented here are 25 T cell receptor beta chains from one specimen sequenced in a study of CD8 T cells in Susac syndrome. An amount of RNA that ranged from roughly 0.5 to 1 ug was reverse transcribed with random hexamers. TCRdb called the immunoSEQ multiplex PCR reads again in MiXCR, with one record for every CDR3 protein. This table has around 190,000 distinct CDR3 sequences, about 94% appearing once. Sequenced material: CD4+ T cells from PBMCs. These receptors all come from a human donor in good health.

The CDR3 here is CASSLSLGGTQYF. The CDR3 coding sequence is TGTGCCAGCAGTTTATCCCTAGGGGGGACCCAGTACTTC. The V and J genes are TRBV27 and TRBJ2-5; TRBD1 is a possible D gene (6 bases). The V gene's germline CDR1 is MNHEY and CDR2 SMNVEV (reference sequence). The CDR3 is made up of 13 amino acids. The V and J ends lost 0 bases and 7 bases respectively, with 9 bases between them.

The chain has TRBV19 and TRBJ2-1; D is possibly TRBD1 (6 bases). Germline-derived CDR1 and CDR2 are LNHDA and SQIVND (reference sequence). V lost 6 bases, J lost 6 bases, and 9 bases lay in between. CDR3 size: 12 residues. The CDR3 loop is CASRGTINEQFF. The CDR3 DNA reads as TGTGCCAGTAGGGGGACAATCAATGAGCAGTTCTTC.

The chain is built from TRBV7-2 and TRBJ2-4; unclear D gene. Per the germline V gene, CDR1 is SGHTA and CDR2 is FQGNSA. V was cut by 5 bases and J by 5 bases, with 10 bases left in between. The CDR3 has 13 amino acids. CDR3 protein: CASSNGRENIQYF. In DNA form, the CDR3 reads TGTGCCAGCAGCAACGGAAGGGAAAACATTCAGTACTTC.

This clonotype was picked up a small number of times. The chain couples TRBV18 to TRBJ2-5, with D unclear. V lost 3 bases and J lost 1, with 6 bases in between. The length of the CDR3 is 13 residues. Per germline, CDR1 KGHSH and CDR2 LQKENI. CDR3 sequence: CASSPAIQETQYF. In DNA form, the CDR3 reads TGTGCCAGCTCACCCGCAATCCAAGAGACCCAGTACTTC.

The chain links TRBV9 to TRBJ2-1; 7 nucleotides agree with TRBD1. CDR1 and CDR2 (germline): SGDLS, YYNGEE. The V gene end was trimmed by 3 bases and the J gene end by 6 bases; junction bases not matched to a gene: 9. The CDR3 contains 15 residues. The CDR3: CASSAGTASFNEQFF. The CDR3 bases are TGTGCCAGCAGCGCCGGGACAGCCTCTTTCAATGAGCAGTTCTTC.

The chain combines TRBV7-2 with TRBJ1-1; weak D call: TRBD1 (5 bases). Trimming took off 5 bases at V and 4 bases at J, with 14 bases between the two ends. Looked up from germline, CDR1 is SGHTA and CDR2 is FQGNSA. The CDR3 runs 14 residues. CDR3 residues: CASSPSRGSTEAFF. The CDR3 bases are TGTGCCAGCAGCCCTTCCCGGGGCAGCACTGAAGCTTTCTTT.

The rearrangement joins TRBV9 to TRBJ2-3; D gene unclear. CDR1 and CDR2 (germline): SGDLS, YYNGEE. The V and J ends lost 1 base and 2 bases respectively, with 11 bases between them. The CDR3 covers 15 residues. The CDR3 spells CASSVRTNPTDTQYF. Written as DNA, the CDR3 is TGTGCCAGCAGCGTAAGAACCAACCCCACAGATACGCAGTATTTT.

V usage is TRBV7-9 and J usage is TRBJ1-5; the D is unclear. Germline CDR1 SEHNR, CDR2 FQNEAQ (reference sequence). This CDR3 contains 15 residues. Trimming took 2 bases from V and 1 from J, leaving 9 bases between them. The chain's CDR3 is CASSLSGGSNQPQHF. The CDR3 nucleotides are TGTGCCAGCAGCTTATCCGGAGGAAGCAATCAGCCCCAGCATTTT. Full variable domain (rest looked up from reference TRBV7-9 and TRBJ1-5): DTGVSQNPRHKITKRGQNVTFRCDPISEHNRLYWYRQTLGQGPEFLTYFQNEAQLEKSRLLSDRFSAERPKGSFSTLEIQRTEQGDSAMYLCASSLSGGSNQPQHFGDGTRLSIL.

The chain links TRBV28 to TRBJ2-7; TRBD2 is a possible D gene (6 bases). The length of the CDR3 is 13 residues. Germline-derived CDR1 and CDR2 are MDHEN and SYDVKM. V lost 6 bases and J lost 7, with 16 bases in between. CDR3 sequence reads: CASSSWAGFEQYV. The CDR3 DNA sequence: TGTGCCAGCAGCTCTTGGGCGGGGTTTGAGCAGTACGTC.

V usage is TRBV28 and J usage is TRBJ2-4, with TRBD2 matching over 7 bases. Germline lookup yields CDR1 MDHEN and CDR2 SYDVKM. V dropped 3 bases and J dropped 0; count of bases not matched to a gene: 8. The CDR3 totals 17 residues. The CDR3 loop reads CASSFDGLGSAKNIQYF. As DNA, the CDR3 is TGTGCCAGCAGTTTCGACGGACTAGGGTCAGCCAAAAACATTCAGTACTTC.

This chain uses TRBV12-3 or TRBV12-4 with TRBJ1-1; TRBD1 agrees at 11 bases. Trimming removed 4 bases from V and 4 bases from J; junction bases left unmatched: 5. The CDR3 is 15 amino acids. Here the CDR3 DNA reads TGTGCCAGCAGTTCCTCCGGGACAGGGGGCACTGAAGCTTTCTTT. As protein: CASSSSGTGGTEAFF.

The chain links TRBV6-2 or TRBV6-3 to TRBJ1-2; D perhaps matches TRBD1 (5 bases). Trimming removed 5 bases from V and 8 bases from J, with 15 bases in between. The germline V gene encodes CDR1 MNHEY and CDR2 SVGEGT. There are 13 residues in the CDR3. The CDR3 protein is CASSTLRGEGYTF. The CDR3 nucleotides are TGTGCCAGCAGTACCCTCCGGGGGGAAGGCTACACCTTC.

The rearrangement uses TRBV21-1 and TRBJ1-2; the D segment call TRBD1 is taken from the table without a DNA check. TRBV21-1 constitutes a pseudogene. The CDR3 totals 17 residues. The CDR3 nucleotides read TGTGCCAGCAGCCCCCGAGTGTGGGGGCCCCCGGGGTTGAGCTACACCTTC. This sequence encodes CASSPRVWGPPGLSYTF.

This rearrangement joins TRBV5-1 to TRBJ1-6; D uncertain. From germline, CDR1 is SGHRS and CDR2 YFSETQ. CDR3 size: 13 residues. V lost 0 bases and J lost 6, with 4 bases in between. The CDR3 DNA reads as TGCGCCAGCAGCTTGGGGACTAATTCACCCCTCCACTTT. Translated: CASSLGTNSPLHF.

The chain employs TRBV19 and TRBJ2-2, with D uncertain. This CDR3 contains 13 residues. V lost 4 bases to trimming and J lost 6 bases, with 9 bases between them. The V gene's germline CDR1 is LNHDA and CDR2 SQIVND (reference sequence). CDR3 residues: CASSRVGAGELFF. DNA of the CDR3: TGTGCCAGTAGTAGGGTTGGCGCCGGGGAGCTGTTTTTT.

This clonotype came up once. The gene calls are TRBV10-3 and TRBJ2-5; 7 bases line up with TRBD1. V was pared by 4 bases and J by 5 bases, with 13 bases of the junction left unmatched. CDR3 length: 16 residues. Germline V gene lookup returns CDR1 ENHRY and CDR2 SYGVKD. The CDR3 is CAISAGVGGSRETQYF. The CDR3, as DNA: TGTGCCATCAGTGCTGGGGTAGGGGGCTCAAGGGAGACCCAGTACTTC.

The CDR3 nucleotides read TGTGCCAGCAGTATAAGACAGGGGCTTATGAATGAGCAGTTCTTC. It translates to CASSIRQGLMNEQFF. The rearrangement joins TRBV28 to TRBJ2-1; 8 bases line up with TRBD1. The CDR3 spans 15 residues. Germline assignment: CDR1 MDHEN and CDR2 SYDVKM. V was clipped by 5 bases and J by 7 bases; unmatched bases: 10. Looking up the rest from reference TRBV28 and TRBJ2-1 gives the full variable domain: DVKVTQSSRYLVKRTGEKVFLECVQDMDHENMFWYRQDPGLGLRLIYFSYDVKMKEKGDIPEGYSVSREKKERFSLILESASTNQTSMYLCASSIRQGLMNEQFFGPGTRLTVL.

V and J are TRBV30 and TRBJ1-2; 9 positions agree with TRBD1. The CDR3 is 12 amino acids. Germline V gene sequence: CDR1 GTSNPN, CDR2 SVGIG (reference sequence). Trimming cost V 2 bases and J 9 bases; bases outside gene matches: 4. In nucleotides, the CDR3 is TGTGCCTGGAGTCCCGGGACAGGGAGCTACACCTTC. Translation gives CAWSPGTGSYTF.

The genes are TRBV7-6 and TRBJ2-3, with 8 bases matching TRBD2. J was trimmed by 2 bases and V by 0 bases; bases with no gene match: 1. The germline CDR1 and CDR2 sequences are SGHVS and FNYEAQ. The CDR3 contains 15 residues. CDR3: CASSLASGVTDTQYF. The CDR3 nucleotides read TGTGCCAGCAGCTTAGCTAGCGGGGTCACAGATACGCAGTATTTT.

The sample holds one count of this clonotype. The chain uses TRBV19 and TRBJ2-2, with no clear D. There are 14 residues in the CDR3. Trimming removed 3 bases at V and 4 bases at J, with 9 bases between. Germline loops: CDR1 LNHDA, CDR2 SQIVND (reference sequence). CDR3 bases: TGTGCCAGTAGTATCTACGAGGCCACCGGGGAGCTGTTTTTT. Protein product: CASSIYEATGELFF.

The CDR3: CASSSSAYEQYF. DNA for the CDR3: TGTGCCAGCAGTTCCTCAGCTTACGAGCAGTACTTC. The chain is built from TRBV6-6 and TRBJ2-7; no clear D. Trimming stripped 4 bases from V and 4 bases from J, with 8 bases between. Germline CDR1 MNHNY, CDR2 SVGAGI (reference sequence). This CDR3 contains 12 residues.

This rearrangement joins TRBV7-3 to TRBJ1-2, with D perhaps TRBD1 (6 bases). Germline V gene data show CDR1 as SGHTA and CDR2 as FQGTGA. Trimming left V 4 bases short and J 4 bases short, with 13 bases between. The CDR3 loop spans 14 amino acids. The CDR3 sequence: CASSSGVGGYGYTF. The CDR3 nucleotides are TGTGCCAGCAGCTCCGGGGTAGGGGGCTATGGCTACACCTTC. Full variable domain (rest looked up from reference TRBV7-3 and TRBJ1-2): GAGVSQTPSNKVTEKGKYVELRCDPISGHTALYWYRQSLGQGPEFLIYFQGTGAADDSGLPNDRFFAVRPEGSVSTLKIQRTERGDSAVYLCASSSGVGGYGYTFGSGTRLTVV.

The CDR3 here is CASSKRKKAFF. The CDR3 DNA sequence: TGTGCCAGCAGCAAGAGAAAAAAAGCTTTCTTT. This chain links TRBV21-1 with TRBJ1-1. TRBV21-1 is a documented pseudogene. The CDR3 runs to 11 residues.

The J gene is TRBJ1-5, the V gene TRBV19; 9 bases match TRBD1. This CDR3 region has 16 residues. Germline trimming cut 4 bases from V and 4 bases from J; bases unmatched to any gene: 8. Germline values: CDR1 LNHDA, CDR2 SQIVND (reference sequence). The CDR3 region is CASSKDRGPSNQPQHF. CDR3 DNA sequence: TGTGCCAGTAGTAAGGACAGGGGTCCAAGTAATCAGCCCCAGCATTTT.

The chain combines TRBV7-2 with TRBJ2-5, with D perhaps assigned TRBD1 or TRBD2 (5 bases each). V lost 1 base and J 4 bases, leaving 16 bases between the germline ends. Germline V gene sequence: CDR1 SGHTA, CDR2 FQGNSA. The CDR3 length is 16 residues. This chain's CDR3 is CASSLGGSGRTETQYF. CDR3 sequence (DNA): TGTGCCAGCAGCTTAGGGGGGAGCGGCCGGACAGAGACCCAGTACTTC.